This T cell receptor beta chain derives from a study of T cell changes during pregnancy in multiple sclerosis. This table comes from immunoSEQ multiplex PCR, and its TCRdb copy is limited to in-frame clones, with some not included. This table holds under 90,000 clones, roughly 92% found once. This clone was observed a few times. The CDR3 covers 14 residues. V was cut by 3 bases and J by 7 bases, with 10 bases left in between. Germline V gives CDR1 SGHAT, CDR2 FQDESV (reference sequence). The TCR was taken from a female donor in good health, enrolled as a control in a pregnancy study. The V call is TRBV11-1, the J call TRBJ1-6; D perhaps matches TRBD1 (6 bases). The source material was peripheral blood, sampled after pregnancy. CDR3 loop: CASSFRQGNSPLHF. CDR3 sequence (DNA): TGTGCCAGCAGCTTCAGGCAGGGGAATTCACCCCTCCACTTT.